The clone carrying this T cell receptor beta chain was picked up one time. The data stem from a study of cytomegalovirus exposure and HLA in healthy donors. PCR involved 60 Vbeta and 13 Jbeta primers. TCRdb's table, derived via immunoSEQ multiplex PCR, lists solely in-frame clones and lacks some. The sample gives 150,000 to 200,000 clones, about nine tenths of which show up once; 0.9% to 1.2% is in the top ten. The sample comprised PBMCs. The receptor was derived from a boy younger than 10 in good health and CMV-seronegative.

CDR3 bases: TGTGCCAGCCATCGGGGGGACACTGAAGCTTTCTTT. Its translation: CASHRGDTEAFF. The rearrangement uses TRBV21-1 and TRBJ1-1. TRBV21-1 is a pseudogene locus. The CDR3 runs 12 residues.